The source of this TCR beta chain is a study of cytomegalovirus exposure and HLA in healthy donors. Notes on the study in general: Cytomegalovirus association was assigned to 170 or so TCR beta chains. The HLA-A and HLA-B alleles of most subjects were reportedly predicted accurately from TCR beta sequences.

This clone appeared a single time. Its target is not known. The study ran its PCR with 60 Vbeta and 13 Jbeta primers. Assay: immunoSEQ multiplex PCR; the TCRdb copy retains only in-frame clones and omits some. The repertoire consists of 150,000 to 180,000 clones, with over 65% occurring once and the leading ten covering 3% to 4%. Germline values: CDR1 SGDLS, CDR2 YYNGEE. The CDR3 runs to 15 residues. Trimming cost V 0 bases and J 0 bases, with 10 bases left between them. This clonotype was sampled from a woman aged 40-49 years in good health and CMV-seronegative. The sequenced material came from PBMCs. This rearrangement joins TRBV9 to TRBJ2-7; D possibly corresponds to TRBD1 (6 bases). CDR3 DNA sequence: TGTGCCAGCAGCGTAGGACAGGAGAGCTCCTACGAGCAGTACTTC. This gives the protein CASSVGQESSYEQYF.